This T cell receptor (beta chain) appears in the sequencing data of a study of T-cell memory formation after mild COVID-19 (dated by TCRdb to the early 2020s). With regard to the full study: Most TCR sequence clusters were specific to one of the two donors. Longitudinal TCRalpha and TCRbeta repertoire sequencing tracked T-cell clones expanding and contracting after mild COVID-19 in a couple of donors. Two young, previously healthy adult volunteers, one female and one male, were included in the cohort.

Ficoll-Paque density gradient centrifugation was the method used to isolate PBMCs. This clonotype was found a few times. No cognate antigen has been identified for it. The sample holds no much larger clone one base away, and base qualities are not on file. This sample was sequenced with an Illumina NovaSeq 6000. TCRalpha and TCRbeta cDNA libraries were built by 5'RACE with constant-segment primers, adding sample barcodes and unique molecular identifiers. RNA was extracted from every sample with Trizol reagent. Amplification of the libraries took two PCR steps, and the second step added a second sample barcode plus Illumina TruSeq adapters. The libraries were sequenced on an Illumina NovaSeq using 2 x 150 bp paired-end reads. Per the authors' processing: The reads were demultiplexed and collapsed into UMI-guided consensus sequences using migec v1.2.7. With mixcr v2.1.11, UMI consensuses were aligned to TRA and TRB V and J templates and assembled into clonotypes. Clonotypes were classified as expanded or contracted when called significant by both edgeR and NoisET, with noise models trained on biological replicates. For edgeR calls, the cutoffs were a false discovery rate-adjusted p below 0.01 and a log2 fold-change threshold of 1. PCA with hierarchical clustering of max-normalized trajectories of the 1000 most abundant clonotypes was used as exploratory dynamics analysis. Separately sequenced CD4+ and CD8+ repertoires were used to assign the CD4 or CD8 phenotype of responding clones. TCRdb ran its own pipeline on the public reads, namely fastp trimming at Q25 and MiXCR clone calling, and kept in-frame beta chains. All rows with the same CDR3 protein become a single entry with the most common DNA and genes. TCRdb's processing, not the authors' own work, is the source of the V and J calls. This sample holds roughly 300,000 distinct CDR3 sequences; less than 9.5% were observed only once. 20% to 25% of the sample goes to the ten largest clones.

On the study overall, not on this receptor specifically: Contracting CD4+ clones appeared mostly in the CM and EM memory subsets, whereas CD8+ clones were enriched in EMRA. Only a couple of mild cases were covered by the study, and larger cohorts that include severe cases with pre-infection samples were considered necessary. SARS-CoV-2 specificity was not confirmed for the second-wave clones peaking on day 37. Clones that contracted from day 15 to 85 showed balanced CD4/CD8 phenotypes, whereas a second wave of clones that expanded from day 15 to 37 leaned towards CD4+. The detection of some responding clones in pre-infection memory suggests that pre-existing cross-reactive memory T cells joined the SARS-CoV-2 response.

From V the trimming removes 5 bases and from J it removes 4 bases, while the gene matches leave 6 bases of the junction unaccounted for. Taken from cysteine to phenylalanine, the CDR3 has 15 residues. Just the 45-base CDR3 DNA is kept, in frame starting at base 1. The germline V gene (reference sequence) sets CDR1 to LNHDA and CDR2 to SQIVND. The chain is assembled from TRBV19 and TRBJ2-5; TRBD2 matches 11 bases in the middle. Sequenced material: PBMCs or a T cell subset sorted from them (not recorded which). The source of this sequence is a man aged 18-30 years who had mild COVID-19 (a few samples of this study predate the infection). The sample titles of this study are shuffled in the database, so cell type and time point are left out; the donor was told from shared clones. The DNA sequence is given as TGTGCCAGTAGTCTCCGGACTAGCGGGCGAGAGACCCAGTACTTC. Its coded protein is CASSLRTSGRETQYF.